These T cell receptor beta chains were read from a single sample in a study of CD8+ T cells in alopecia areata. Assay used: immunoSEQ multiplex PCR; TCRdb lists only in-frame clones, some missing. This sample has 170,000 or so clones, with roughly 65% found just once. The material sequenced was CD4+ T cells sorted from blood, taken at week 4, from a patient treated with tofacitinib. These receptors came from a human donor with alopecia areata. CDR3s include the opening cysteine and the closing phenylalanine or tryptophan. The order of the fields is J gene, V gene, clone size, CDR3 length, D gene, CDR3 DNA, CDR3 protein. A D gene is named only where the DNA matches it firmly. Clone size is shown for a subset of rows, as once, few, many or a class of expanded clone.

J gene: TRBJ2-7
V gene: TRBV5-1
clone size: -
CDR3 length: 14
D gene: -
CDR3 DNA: TGCGCCAGCAGCTTGGCCCCCTCCTCCTACGAGCAGTACTTC
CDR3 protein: CASSLAPSSYEQYF

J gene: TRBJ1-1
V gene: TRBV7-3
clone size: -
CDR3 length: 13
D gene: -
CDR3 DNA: TGTGCCAGCAGCGTGACCGGAGTCACTGAAGCTTTCTTT
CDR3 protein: CASSVTGVTEAFF

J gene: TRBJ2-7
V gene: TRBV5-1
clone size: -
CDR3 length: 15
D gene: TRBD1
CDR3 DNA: TGCGCCAGCAGCTCGGGACAGGGAGCCTCCTACGAGCAGTACTTC
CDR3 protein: CASSSGQGASYEQYF

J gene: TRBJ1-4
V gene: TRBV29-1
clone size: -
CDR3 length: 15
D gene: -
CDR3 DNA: TGCAGCGTTGAGATTGGACGGTGGGTGGAGGAAAAACTGTTTTTT
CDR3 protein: CSVEIGRWVEEKLFF

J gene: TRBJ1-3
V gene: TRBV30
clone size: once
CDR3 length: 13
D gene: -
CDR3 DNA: TGTGCCTGGACGTTTCTAAGGGGAAACACCATATATTTT
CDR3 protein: CAWTFLRGNTIYF

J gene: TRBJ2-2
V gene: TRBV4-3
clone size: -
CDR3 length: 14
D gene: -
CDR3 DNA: TGCGCCAGCAGCCAAGATGACAACACCGGGGAGCTGTTTTTT
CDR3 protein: CASSQDDNTGELFF

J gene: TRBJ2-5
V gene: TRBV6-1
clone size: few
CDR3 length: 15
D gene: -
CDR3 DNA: TGTGCCAGCAGTCCCCGTACCGGGTCCCAAGAGACCCAGTACTTC
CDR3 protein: CASSPRTGSQETQYF

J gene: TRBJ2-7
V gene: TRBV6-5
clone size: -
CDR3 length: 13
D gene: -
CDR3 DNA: TGTGCCAGCAGTCGCGGGGTATCGTACGAGCAGTACTTC
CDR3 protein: CASSRGVSYEQYF

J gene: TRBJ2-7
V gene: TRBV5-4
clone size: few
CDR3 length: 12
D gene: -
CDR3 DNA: TGTGCCAGCAGCTTGGTAGGCTACGAGCAGTACTTC
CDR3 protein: CASSLVGYEQYF

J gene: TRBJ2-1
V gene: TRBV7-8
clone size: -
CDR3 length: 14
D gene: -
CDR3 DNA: TGTGCCAGCAGCTTACCTAGCCAATACAATGAGCAGTTCTTC
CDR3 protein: CASSLPSQYNEQFF

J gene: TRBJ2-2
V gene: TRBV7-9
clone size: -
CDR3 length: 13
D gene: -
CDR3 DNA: TGTGCCAGCAGCTTAGGTGTGGCCGGGGAGCTGTTTTTT
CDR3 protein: CASSLGVAGELFF

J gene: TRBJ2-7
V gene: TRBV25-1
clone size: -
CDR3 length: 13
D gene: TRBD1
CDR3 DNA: TGTGCCAGCACCCGGGGGACAGGGGACGAGCAGTACTTC
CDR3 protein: CASTRGTGDEQYF

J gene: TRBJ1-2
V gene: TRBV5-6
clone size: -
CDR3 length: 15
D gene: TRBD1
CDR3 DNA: TGTGCCAGCAGCCCAAGACAGGGAATCGCCTATGGCTACACCTTC
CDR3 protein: CASSPRQGIAYGYTF

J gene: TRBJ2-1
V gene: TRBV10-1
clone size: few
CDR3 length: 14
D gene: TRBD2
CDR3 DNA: TGCGCCAGCAGGTTTCGGGAGGCCGTAGATGAGCAGTTCTTC
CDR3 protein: CASRFREAVDEQFF

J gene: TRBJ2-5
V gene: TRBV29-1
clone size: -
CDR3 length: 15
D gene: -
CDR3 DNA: TGCAGCGCTAAAACCCTTCAAGGGTCGTTGGAGACCCAGTACTTC
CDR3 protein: CSAKTLQGSLETQYF

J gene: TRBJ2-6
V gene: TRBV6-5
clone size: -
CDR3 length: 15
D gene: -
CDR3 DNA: TGTGCCAGCAGCCTCTTGGGCTCTGGGGCCAACGTCCTGACTTTC
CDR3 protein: CASSLLGSGANVLTF

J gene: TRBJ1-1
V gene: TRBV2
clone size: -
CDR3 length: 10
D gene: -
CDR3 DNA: TGTGCCAGGGGGGGTCGTTCCGCTTTCTTT
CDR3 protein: CARGGRSAFF

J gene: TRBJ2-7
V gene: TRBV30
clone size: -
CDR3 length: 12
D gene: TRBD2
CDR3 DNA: TGTGCCTGGCGGGGGGGTGCCTACGAGCAGTACTTC
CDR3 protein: CAWRGGAYEQYF

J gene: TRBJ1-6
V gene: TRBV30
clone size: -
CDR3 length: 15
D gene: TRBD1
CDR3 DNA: TGTGCCTGGAGTGTAAATAGACAGGGAGGTTCACCCCTCCACTTT
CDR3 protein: CAWSVNRQGGSPLHF

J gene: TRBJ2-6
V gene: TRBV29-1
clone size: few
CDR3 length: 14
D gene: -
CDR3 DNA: TGCAGCGCCTATGGCGGCTCTGGGGCCAACGTCCTGACTTTC
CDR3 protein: CSAYGGSGANVLTF